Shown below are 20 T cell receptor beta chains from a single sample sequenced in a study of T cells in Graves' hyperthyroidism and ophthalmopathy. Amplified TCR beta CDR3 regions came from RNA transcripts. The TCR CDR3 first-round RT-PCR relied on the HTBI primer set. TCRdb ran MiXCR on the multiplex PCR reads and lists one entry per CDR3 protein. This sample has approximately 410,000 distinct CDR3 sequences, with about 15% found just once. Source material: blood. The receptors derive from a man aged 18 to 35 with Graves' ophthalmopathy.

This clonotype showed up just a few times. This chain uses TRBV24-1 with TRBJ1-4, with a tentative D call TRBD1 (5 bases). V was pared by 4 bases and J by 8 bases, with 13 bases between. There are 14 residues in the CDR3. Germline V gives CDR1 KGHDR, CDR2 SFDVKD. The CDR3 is CATSDPTGEEKLFF. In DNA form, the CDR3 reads TGTGCCACCAGTGACCCCACAGGCGAGGAAAAACTGTTTTTT.

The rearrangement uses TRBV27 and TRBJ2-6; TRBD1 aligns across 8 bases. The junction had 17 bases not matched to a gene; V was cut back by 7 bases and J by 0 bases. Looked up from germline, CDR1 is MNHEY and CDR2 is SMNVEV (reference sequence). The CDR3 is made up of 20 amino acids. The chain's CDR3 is CASTTLLLGQEYSGANVLTF. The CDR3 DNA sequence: TGTGCCAGCACCACCCTCCTTCTGGGACAGGAGTACTCTGGGGCCAACGTCCTGACTTTC. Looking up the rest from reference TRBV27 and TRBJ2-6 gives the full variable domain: EAQVTQNPRYLITVTGKKLTVTCSQNMNHEYMSWYRQDPGLGLRQIYYSMNVEVTDKGDVPEGYKVSRKEKRNFPLILESPSPNQTSLYFCASTTLLLGQEYSGANVLTFGAGSRLTVL.

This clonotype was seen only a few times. The chain's CDR3 is CATFTQTDVQAFF. The DNA of the CDR3 is TGTGCCACCTTTACGCAGACAGACGTCCAGGCTTTCTTT. This rearrangement joins TRBV6-1 to TRBJ1-1; tentatively, D is TRBD1 (5 bases). Germline V lookup: CDR1 MNHNS, CDR2 SASEGT. This CDR3 has 13 residues. V was trimmed by 10 bases and J by 11 bases, leaving 23 bases between them.

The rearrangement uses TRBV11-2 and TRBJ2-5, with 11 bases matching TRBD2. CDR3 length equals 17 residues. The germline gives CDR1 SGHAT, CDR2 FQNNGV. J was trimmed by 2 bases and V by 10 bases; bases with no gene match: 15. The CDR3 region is CAIDRLAGKRGQETQYF. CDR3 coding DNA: TGTGCCATCGATAGACTAGCGGGGAAGAGGGGGCAAGAGACCCAGTACTTC.

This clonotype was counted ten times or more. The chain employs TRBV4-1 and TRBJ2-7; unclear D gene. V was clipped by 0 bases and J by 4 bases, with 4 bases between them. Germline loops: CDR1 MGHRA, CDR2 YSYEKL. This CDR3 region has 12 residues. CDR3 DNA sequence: TGCGCCAGCAGCCAAGATCAGTACGAGCAGTACTTC. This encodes CASSQDQYEQYF.

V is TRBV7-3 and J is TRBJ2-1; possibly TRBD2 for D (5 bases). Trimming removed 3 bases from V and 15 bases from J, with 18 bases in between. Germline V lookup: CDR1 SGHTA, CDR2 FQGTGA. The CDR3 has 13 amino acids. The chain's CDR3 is CASSFTYSGELFF. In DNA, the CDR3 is TGTGCCAGCAGCTTTACTTACTCCGGGGAACTGTTCTTC. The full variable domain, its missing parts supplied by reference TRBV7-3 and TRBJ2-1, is GAGVSQTPSNKVTEKGKYVELRCDPISGHTALYWYRQSLGQGPEFLIYFQGTGAADDSGLPNDRFFAVRPEGSVSTLKIQRTERGDSAVYLCASSFTYSGELFFGPGTRLTVL.

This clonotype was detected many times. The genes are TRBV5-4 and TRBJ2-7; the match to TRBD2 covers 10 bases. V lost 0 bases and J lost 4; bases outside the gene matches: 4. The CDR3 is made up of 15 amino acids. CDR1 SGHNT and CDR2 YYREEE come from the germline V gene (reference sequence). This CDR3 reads CASSLGLAGEYEQYF. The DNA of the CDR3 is TGTGCCAGCAGCTTGGGTCTAGCGGGAGAATACGAGCAGTACTTC.

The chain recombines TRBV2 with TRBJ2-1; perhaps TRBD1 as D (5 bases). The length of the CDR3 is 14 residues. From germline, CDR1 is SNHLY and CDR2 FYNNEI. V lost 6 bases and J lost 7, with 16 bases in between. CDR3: CASSLGRQQNEQFF. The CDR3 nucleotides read TGTGCCAGCAGCTTAGGGCGACAGCAGAATGAGCAGTTCTTC.

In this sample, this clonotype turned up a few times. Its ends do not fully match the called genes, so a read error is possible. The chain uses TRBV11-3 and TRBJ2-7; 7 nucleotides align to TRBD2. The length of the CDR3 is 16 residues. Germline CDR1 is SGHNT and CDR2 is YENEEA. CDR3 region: CTSSQVPGLSPREQYF. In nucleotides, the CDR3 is TGTACCAGCAGCCAAGTTCCGGGACTAAGTCCGCGCGAGCAGTACTTC. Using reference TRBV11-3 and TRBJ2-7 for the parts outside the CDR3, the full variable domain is EAGVVQSPRYKIIEKKQPVAFWCNPISGHNTLYWYLQNLGQGPELLIRYENEEAVDDSQLPKDRFSAERLKGVDSTLKIQPAELGDSAVYLCTSSQVPGLSPREQYFGPGTRLTVT.

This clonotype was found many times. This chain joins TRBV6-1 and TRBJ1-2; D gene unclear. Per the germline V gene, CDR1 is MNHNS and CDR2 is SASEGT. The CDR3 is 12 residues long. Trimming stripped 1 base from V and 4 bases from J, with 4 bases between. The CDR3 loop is CASSEVSYGYTF. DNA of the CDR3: TGTGCCAGCAGTGAAGTGTCCTATGGCTACACCTTC.

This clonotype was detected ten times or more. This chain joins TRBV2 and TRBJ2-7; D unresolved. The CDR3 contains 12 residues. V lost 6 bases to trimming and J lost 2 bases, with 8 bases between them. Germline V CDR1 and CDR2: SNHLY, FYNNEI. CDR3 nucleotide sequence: TGTGCCAGCAGGACCCTCCCCTACGAGCAGTACTTC. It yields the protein CASRTLPYEQYF.

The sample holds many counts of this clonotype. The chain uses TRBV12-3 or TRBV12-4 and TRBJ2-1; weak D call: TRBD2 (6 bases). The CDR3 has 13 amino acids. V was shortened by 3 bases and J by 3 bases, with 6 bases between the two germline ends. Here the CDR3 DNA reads TGTGCCAGCAGTTTGGGACTCTACAATGAGCAGTTCTTC. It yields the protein CASSLGLYNEQFF.

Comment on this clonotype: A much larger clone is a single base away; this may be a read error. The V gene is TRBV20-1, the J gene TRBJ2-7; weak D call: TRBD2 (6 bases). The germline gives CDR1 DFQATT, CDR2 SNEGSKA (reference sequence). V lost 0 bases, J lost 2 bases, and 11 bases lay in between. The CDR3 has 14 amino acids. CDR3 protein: CSARDLASAYEQYF. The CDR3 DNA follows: TGCAGTGCTAGAGATCTAGCGTCGGCCTACGAGCAGTACTTC.

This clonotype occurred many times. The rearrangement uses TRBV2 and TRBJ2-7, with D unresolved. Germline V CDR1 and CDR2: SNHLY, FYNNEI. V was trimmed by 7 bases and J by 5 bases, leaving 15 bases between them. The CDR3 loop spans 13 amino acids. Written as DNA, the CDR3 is TGTGCCAGCATCCCCCCTGGCGGAGACGAGCAGTACTTC. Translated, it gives CASIPPGGDEQYF.

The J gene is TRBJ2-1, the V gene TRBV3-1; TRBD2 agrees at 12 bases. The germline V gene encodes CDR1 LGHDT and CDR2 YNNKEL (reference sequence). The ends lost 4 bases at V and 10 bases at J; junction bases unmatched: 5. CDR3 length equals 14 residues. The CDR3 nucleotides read TGTGCCAGCAGCCCCACTAGCGGGGGGACCGAGCAGTTCTTC. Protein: CASSPTSGGTEQFF.

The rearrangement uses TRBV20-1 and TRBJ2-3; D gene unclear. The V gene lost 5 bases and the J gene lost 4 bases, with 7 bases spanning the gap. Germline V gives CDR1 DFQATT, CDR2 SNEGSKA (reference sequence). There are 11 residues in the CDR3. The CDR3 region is CSASRSDTQYF. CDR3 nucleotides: TGCAGTGCTTCTCGCTCAGATACGCAGTATTTT.

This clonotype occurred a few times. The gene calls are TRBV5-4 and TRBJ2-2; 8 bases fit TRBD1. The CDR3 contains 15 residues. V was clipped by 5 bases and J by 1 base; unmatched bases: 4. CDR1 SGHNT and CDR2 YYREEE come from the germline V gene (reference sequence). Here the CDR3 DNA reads TGTGCCAGCAGACGAGACAGGGGGAACACCGGGGAGCTGTTTTTT. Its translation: CASRRDRGNTGELFF.

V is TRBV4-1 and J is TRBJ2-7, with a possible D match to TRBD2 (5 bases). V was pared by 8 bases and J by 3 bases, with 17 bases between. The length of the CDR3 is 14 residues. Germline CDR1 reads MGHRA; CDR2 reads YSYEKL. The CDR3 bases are TGCGCCAGCGTGCGGGCGGAGCATCACTACGAGCAGTACTTC. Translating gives CASVRAEHHYEQYF.

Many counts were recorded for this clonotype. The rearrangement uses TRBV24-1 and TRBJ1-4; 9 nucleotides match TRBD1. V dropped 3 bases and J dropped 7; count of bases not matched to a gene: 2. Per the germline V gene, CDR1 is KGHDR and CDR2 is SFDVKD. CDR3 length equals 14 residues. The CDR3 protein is CATSDPGQGEKLFF. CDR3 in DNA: TGTGCCACCAGTGATCCGGGACAGGGTGAAAAACTGTTTTTT.

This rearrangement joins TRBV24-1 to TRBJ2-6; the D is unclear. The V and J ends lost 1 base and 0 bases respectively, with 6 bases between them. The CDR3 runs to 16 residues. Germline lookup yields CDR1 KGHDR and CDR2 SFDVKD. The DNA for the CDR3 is TGTGCCACCAGTGATTTTGAGGACTCTGGGGCCAACGTCCTGACTTTC. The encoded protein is CATSDFEDSGANVLTF.